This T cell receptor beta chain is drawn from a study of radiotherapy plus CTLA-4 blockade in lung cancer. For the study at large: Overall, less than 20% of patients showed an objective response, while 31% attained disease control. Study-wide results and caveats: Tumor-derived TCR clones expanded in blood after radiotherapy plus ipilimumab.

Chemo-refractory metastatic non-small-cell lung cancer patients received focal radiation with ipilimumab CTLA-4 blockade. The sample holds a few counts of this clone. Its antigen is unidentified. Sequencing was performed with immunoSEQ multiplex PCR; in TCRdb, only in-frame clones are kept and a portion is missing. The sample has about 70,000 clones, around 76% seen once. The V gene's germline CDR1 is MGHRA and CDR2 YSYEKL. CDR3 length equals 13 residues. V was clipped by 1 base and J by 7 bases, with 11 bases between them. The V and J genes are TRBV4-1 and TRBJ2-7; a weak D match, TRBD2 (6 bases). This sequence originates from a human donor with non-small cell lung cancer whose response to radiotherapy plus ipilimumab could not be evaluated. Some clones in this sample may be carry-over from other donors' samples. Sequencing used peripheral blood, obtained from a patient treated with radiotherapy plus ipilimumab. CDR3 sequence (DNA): TGCGCCAGCAGCCAAGCGGAGGGGAGGGAGCAGTACTTC. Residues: CASSQAEGREQYF.